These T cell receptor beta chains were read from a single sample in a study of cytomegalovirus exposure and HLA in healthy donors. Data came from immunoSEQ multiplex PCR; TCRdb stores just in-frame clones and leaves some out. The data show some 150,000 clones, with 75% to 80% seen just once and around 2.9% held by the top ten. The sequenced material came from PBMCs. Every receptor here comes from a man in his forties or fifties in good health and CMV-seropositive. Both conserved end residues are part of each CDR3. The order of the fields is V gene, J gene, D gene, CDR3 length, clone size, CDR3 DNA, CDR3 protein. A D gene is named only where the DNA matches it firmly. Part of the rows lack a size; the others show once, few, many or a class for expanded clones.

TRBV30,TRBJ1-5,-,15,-,TGTGCCTGGAGTGCCCCGGGACACAGCAATCAGCCCCAGCATTTT,CAWSAPGHSNQPQHF
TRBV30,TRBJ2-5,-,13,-,TGTGCCTGGAGTAGAGGGCTACAAGAGACCCAGTACTTC,CAWSRGLQETQYF
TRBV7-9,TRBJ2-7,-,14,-,TGTTCCAGCAGCCCTGCACCCCTCGGCTACGAGCAGTACTTC,CSSSPAPLGYEQYF
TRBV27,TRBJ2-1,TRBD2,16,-,TGTGCCAGCAGTTCATGGACTAGCGGGATATACAATGAGCAGTTCTTC,CASSSWTSGIYNEQFF
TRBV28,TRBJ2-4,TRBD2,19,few,TGTGCCAGCAGTCACCGACCGGGACTAGCGGAGGGGTCCAAAAACATTCAGTACTTC,CASSHRPGLAEGSKNIQYF
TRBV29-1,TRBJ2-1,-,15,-,TGCAGCGTTGGAAAATTAGGGAGAGCGGACAATGAGCAGTTCTTC,CSVGKLGRADNEQFF
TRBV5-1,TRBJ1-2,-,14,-,TGCGCCAGCAGCTTGGCCTTAGGGGACTATGGCTACACCTTC,CASSLALGDYGYTF
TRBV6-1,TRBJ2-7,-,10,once,TGTGCCAGCAGCCGCTACGAGCAGTACTTC,CASSRYEQYF
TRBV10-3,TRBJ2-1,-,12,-,TGTGCCATCAGCCCGACAGTTGGTGAGCAGTTCTTC,CAISPTVGEQFF
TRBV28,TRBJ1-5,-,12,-,TGTGCCTCGGGTTGGAGTGATCAGCCCCAGCATTTT,CASGWSDQPQHF
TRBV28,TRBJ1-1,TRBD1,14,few,TGTGCCAGCAGTATCCTGGGACAGGCCACAGAAGCTTTCTTT,CASSILGQATEAFF
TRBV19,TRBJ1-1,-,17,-,TGTGCCAGTAGTCTAACCCTCGGACAAAAGGGGGACACTGAAGCTTTCTTT,CASSLTLGQKGDTEAFF
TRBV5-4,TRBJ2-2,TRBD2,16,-,TGTGCCAGCAGCTGGGGACTAGCGGGAGGGACCGGGGAGCTGTTTTTT,CASSWGLAGGTGELFF
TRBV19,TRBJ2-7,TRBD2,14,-,TGTGCCAGTAGAGGGACTAGCGGGAAATACGAGCAGTACTTC,CASRGTSGKYEQYF
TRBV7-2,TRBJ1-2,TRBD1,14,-,TGTGCCAGCAGCCAACGGGACAGGGAGATTGGCTACACCTTC,CASSQRDREIGYTF
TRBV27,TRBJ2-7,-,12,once,TGTGCCAGCGCGGGGACAGTTTACGAGCAGTACTTC,CASAGTVYEQYF
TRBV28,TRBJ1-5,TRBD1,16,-,TGTGCCAGCAGTCAGTCACAGGGGGCGAGGAATCAGCCCCAGCATTTT,CASSQSQGARNQPQHF
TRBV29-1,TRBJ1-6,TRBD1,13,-,TGCAGCGTTCGACAGGGTGGAGAATCACCCCTCCACTTT,CSVRQGGESPLHF
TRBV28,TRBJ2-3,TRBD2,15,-,TGTGCCAGCTTTTCCGGGACTAGCGGCGCAGATACGCAGTATTTT,CASFSGTSGADTQYF
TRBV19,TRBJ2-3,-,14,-,TGTGCCAGTAGACGGGAGAGTAGCACAGATACGCAGTATTTT,CASRRESSTDTQYF
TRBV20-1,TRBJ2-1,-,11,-,TGCAGTGTCGTACAGGGCAATGAGCAGTTCTTC,CSVVQGNEQFF
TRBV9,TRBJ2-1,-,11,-,TGTGCCAGCAGCGTTAGCACTAAGCAGTTCTTC,CASSVSTKQFF
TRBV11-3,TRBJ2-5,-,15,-,TGTGCCAGCAGCGACGGGGGATGGTGGAAAGAGACCCAGTACTTC,CASSDGGWWKETQYF
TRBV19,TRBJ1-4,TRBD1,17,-,TGTGCCAGTAGTATCCGGGACAGGGGATTCACTAATGAAAAACTGTTTTTT,CASSIRDRGFTNEKLFF